This TCR beta chain was identified in a study of beta chain features in type 1 diabetes. Notes on the study in general: Insertions at VDJ junctions were less frequent in type 1 diabetes patients. These patients also deleted more nucleotides at the same junctions. Shortening of TCRB CDR3s, moderate but significant, appeared in all four CD4+ subsets of Type 1 diabetes patients. HLA influence on TCRB rearrangement stayed unresolved here.

This CDR3 has 14 residues. Germline CDR1 reads SGHDT; CDR2 reads YYEEEE. V gave up 5 bases and J gave up 3 bases; unmatched junction bases: 8. Turning to this clone: The target antigen is unknown.

Markers CD45RO/CCR7/CD25/CD127/CD95/CD27 served to sort CD4+ naive, central memory, regulatory and stem cell-like memory cells. The entirety of the isolated RNA underwent reverse transcription, so expressed TCRB transcripts were sequenced. The assay was immunoSEQ multiplex PCR, and TCRdb's table has in-frame clones only and misses some. The sample has about 140,000 clones; 9.5% to 10% are singletons. The material sequenced was central memory CD4+ T cells from blood. This receptor was taken from a woman in her thirties or forties in good health. The rearrangement joins TRBV5-6 to TRBJ2-7; 7 bases map to TRBD1. The CDR3 DNA is TGTGCCAGCAGGCCACAGGGGATACACTACGAGCAGTACTTC. Translated, it gives CASRPQGIHYEQYF.